The T cell receptor (beta chain) described here comes from a study of T cell responses to AZD1222 COVID-19 vaccine. This CDR3 is built from 15 residues. Germline CDR1 reads SGHVS; CDR2 reads FQNEAQ. V was cut by 5 bases and J by 3 bases, with 16 bases left in between. The method was immunoSEQ multiplex PCR; TCRdb's version includes in-frame clones alone and lacks a portion of them. The data contain 110,000 to 150,000 clones, 91% of them singletons. The receptor was derived from an adult in good health. Specimen: peripheral blood, collected on day 0 of AZD1222 vaccination. The V and J genes are TRBV7-8 and TRBJ1-1; tentatively, D is TRBD1 (5 bases). This chain's CDR3 is CASSETGVRDTEAFF. Here the CDR3 DNA reads TGTGCCAGCAGCGAAACGGGGGTTAGGGACACTGAAGCTTTCTTT.